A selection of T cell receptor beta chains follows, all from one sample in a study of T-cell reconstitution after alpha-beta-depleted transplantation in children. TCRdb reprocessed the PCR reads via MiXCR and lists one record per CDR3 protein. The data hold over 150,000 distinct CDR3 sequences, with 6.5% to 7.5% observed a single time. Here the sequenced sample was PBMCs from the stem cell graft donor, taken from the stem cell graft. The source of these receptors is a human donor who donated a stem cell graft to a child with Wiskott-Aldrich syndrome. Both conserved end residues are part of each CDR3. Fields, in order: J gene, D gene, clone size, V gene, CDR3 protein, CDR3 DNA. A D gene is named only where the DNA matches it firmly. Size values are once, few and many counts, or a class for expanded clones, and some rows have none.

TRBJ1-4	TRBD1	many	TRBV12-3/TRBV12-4	CASSPRGTGYEKLFF	TGTGCCAGCAGTCCCAGAGGGACAGGGTACGAAAAACTGTTTTTT
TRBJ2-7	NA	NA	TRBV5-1	CASSLGTVPYEQYF	TGCGCCAGCAGCTTGGGGACAGTCCCCTACGAGCAGTACTTC
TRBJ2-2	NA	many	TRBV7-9	CASSRGRSNTGELFF	TGTGCCAGCAGCAGAGGGAGGTCGAACACCGGGGAGCTGTTTTTT
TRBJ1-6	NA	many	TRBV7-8	CASSLVQGYSPLHF	TGTGCCAGCAGCTTGGTACAGGGTTATTCACCCCTCCACTTT
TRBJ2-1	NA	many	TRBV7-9	CASSLRYEQFF	TGTGCCAGCAGCTTAAGATATGAGCAGTTCTTC
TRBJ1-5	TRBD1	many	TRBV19	CASSIDRGQSNQPQHF	TGTGCCAGTAGTATTGACAGGGGTCAAAGCAATCAGCCCCAGCATTTT
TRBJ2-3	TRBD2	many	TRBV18	CASSPRVAGRTDTQYF	TGTGCCAGCTCACCCCGAGTAGCGGGTAGGACAGATACGCAGTATTTT
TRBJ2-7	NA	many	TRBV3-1	CASSHLGWQTYEQYF	TGTGCCAGCAGCCATTTGGGCTGGCAGACCTACGAGCAGTACTTC
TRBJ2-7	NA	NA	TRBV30	CAWVQGTYEQYF	TGTGCCTGGGTCCAGGGCACCTACGAGCAGTACTTC
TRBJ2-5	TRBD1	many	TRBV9	CASSAIRDRGQETQYF	TGTGCCAGCAGCGCGATCCGGGACAGGGGCCAAGAGACCCAGTACTTC
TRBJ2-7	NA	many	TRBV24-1	CATSDSSSEQYF	TGTGCCACCAGTGATTCCTCCTCCGAGCAGTACTTC
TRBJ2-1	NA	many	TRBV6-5	CASSYSGYNEQFF	TGTGCCAGCAGTTACTCTGGCTACAATGAGCAGTTCTTC
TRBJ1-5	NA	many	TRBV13	CASSLQLNQPQHF	TGTGCCAGCAGCTTACAGCTTAATCAGCCCCAGCATTTT
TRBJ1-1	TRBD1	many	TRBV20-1	CSGDRDPNTEAFF	TGCAGCGGAGACAGGGACCCCAACACTGAAGCTTTCTTT
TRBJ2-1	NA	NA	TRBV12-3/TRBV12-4	CASSALGGAIGNEQFF	TGTGCCAGCAGCGCCCTGGGGGGGGCCATCGGCAATGAGCAGTTCTTC
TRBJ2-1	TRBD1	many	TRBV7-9	CASSITPGQAYNEQFF	TGTGCCAGCAGCATAACTCCGGGACAGGCCTACAATGAGCAGTTCTTC
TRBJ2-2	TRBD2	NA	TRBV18	CASSPIGLVAGELFF	TGTGCCAGCTCACCGATAGGACTAGTCGCCGGGGAGCTGTTTTTT
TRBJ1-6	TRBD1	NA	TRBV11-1	CASSLPGQGINSPLHF	TGTGCCAGCAGCTTACCAGGACAGGGAATTAATTCACCCCTCCACTTT
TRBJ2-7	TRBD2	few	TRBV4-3	CASSQDRGAGNFEQYF	TGCGCCAGCAGCCAAGATCGCGGAGCGGGAAATTTCGAGCAGTACTTC
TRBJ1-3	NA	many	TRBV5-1	CASSLVSRASGNTIYF	TGCGCCAGCAGCTTGGTGTCAAGGGCCTCTGGAAACACCATATATTTT
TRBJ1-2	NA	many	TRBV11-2	CASSLGDWAGYTF	TGTGCCAGCAGCTTGGGAGACTGGGCAGGCTACACCTTC
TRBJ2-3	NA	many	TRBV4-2	CASSQAGRADTQYF	TGTGCCAGCAGCCAAGCGGGGAGAGCAGATACGCAGTATTTT
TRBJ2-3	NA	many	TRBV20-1	CSARGPFRGAGPDTQYF	TGCAGTGCTAGAGGTCCTTTTCGGGGGGCCGGGCCAGATACGCAGTATTTT
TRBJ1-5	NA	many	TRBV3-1	CASSTGQSNQPQHF	TGTGCCAGCAGCACCGGACAGAGCAATCAGCCCCAGCATTTT
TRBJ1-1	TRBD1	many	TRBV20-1	CSATGQGASDTEAFF	TGCAGTGCTACGGGACAGGGGGCATCAGACACTGAAGCTTTCTTT
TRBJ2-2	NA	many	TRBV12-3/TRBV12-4	CASRLGQAMDTGELFF	TGTGCCAGCAGGTTAGGCCAGGCTATGGACACCGGGGAGCTGTTTTTT
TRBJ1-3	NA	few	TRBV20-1	CSARDLDRNSAGNTIYF	TGCAGTGCTAGAGATCTGGATCGGAATTCGGCTGGAAACACCATATATTTT
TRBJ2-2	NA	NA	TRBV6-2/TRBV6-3	CASSYEGPTGELFF	TGTGCCAGCAGTTACGAGGGCCCAACCGGGGAGCTGTTTTTT
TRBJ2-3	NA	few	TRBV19	CASSHGSLTDTQYF	TGTGCCAGTAGTCACGGGTCGCTCACAGATACGCAGTATTTT
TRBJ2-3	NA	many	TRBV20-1	CSARHRALANTDTQYF	TGCAGTGCCCGGCACCGTGCTCTAGCGAACACAGATACGCAGTATTTT
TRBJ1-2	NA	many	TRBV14	CASSQEFGGLNGYTF	TGTGCCAGCAGCCAAGAATTCGGGGGTCTGAATGGCTACACCTTC
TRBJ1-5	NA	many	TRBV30	CAWNGVGGNQPQHF	TGTGCCTGGAATGGGGTCGGAGGAAATCAGCCCCAGCATTTT
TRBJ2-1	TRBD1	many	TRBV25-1	CASSEGQGAYNEQFF	TGTGCCAGCAGTGAGGGACAGGGGGCATACAATGAGCAGTTCTTC
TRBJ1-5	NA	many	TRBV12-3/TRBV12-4	CASSPLLASQPQHF	TGTGCCAGCAGCCCCCTTTTGGCGAGTCAGCCCCAGCATTTT
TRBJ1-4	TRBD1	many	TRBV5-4	CASSLTPPGTGAEKLFF	TGTGCCAGCAGCTTGACCCCCCCCGGGACAGGGGCAGAAAAACTGTTTTTT
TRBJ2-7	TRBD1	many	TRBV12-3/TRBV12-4	CASRHRDRAGEQYF	TGTGCCAGCAGGCACCGGGACAGGGCTGGCGAGCAGTACTTC
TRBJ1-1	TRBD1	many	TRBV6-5	CASSYSRSGGLNTEAFF	TGTGCCAGCAGTTACTCCAGATCAGGGGGGTTGAACACTGAAGCTTTCTTT
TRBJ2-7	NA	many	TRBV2	CASSGVSSYEQYF	TGTGCCAGCAGCGGGGTTAGCTCCTACGAGCAGTACTTC
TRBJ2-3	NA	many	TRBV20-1	CSARDRGLGEPDTQYF	TGCAGTGCTAGAGATCGGGGACTCGGGGAACCAGATACGCAGTATTTT
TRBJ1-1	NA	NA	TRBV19	CASTSAGQGGEAFF	TGTGCCAGTACCTCCGCCGGTCAGGGAGGTGAAGCTTTCTTT
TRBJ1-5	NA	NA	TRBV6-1	CASSDPGINQPQHF	TGTGCCAGCAGTGACCCAGGGATAAATCAGCCCCAGCATTTT
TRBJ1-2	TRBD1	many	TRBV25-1	CASSDVGQHGYTF	TGTGCCAGCAGCGACGTGGGACAGCATGGCTACACCTTC
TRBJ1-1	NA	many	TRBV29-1	CSVSPGTEAFF	TGCAGCGTTTCGCCTGGAACTGAAGCTTTCTTT
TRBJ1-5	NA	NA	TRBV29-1	CSVALQGPGPDSNQPQHF	TGCAGCGTTGCCCTACAGGGACCAGGTCCCGATAGCAATCAGCCCCAGCATTTT
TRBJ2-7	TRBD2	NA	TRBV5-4	CASSPSASGTDYEQYF	TGTGCCAGCAGCCCGAGTGCTAGCGGGACTGACTACGAGCAGTACTTC
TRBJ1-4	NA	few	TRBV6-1	CASSERIHGEKLFF	TGTGCCAGCAGTGAGCGGATCCATGGTGAAAAACTGTTTTTT
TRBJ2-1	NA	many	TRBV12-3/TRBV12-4	CASSLVQRGNDEQFF	TGTGCCAGCAGTTTAGTCCAAAGAGGGAATGATGAGCAGTTCTTC
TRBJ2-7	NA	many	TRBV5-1	CASRNLQTASYEQYF	TGCGCCAGCAGGAACCTCCAGACAGCCTCCTACGAGCAGTACTTC
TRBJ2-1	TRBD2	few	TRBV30	CAWRYPGGLYNEQFF	TGTGCCTGGAGATACCCGGGGGGGCTCTACAATGAGCAGTTCTTC
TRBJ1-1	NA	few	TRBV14	CASSQDSRFTGNTEAFF	TGTGCCAGCAGCCAAGATTCTCGTTTTACTGGGAACACTGAAGCTTTCTTT
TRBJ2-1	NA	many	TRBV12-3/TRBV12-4	CASSFGIHAGNEQFF	TGTGCCAGCAGTTTTGGGATCCATGCGGGGAATGAGCAGTTCTTC